The T cell receptor beta chain described here comes from a study of blood T cells in healthy people across ages. The CDR3 is 13 residues long. Germline V CDR1 and CDR2: SGHAT, FQNNGV. With 3 bases removed from V and 4 bases from J, the gap between germline ends came to 7 bases. The authors ran a second PCR of roughly 6 to 12 cycles using a sample-barcoded 5' primer and a J-beta primer mix. From the 5' RACE reads, TCRdb called clonotypes with MiXCR, one entry per CDR3 protein. Of about 730,000 distinct CDR3 sequences in the sample, around 46% were seen once. The receptor was isolated from a woman aged 55-69 years in good health. Specimen: blood. The rearrangement links TRBV11-2 to TRBJ2-1, with no clear D. The CDR3, as DNA: TGTGCCAGCAGCTTGTACAATTACAATGAGCAGTTCTTC. Translated: CASSLYNYNEQFF.